The 31 T cell receptor beta chains below all came from one sample that was sequenced in a study of T-cell memory formation after mild COVID-19. TCRdb passed the 5' RACE reads through MiXCR, listing each CDR3 protein once. The sample contains about half a million distinct CDR3 sequences, 18% of which appear only once. Sequencing was done on a sample of PBMCs or a T cell subset sorted from them (not recorded which). The receptors were gathered from an adult woman who had mild COVID-19 (a few samples of this study predate the infection). Cell type and time point are not known.

The table lists this clonotype with a few counts. This chain links TRBV5-1 with TRBJ2-7, with D possibly matching TRBD1 (6 bases). Trimming took off 1 base at V and 2 bases at J, with 13 bases between the two ends. The CDR3 consists of 15 residues. Germline V gene lookup returns CDR1 SGHRS and CDR2 YFSETQ. DNA of the CDR3: TGCGCCAGCAGCTTGCAACAGGGAAATCCCTACGAGCAGTACTTC. It encodes CASSLQQGNPYEQYF.

The table lists this clonotype with a few counts. The CDR3 DNA reads TGTGCCAGCAGTCGTGGGTTTAGCGGGGGGCCCCCAGATACGCAGTATTTT. Translating it yields CASSRGFSGGPPDTQYF. V usage is TRBV6-1 and J usage is TRBJ2-3, with 10 bases lining up with TRBD2. After removal of 5 bases from V and 4 bases from J, the junction contained 12 bases not matched to a gene. CDR3 length: 17 residues. The germline gives CDR1 MNHNS, CDR2 SASEGT.

J is TRBJ2-4 and V is TRBV14; weak D call: TRBD2 (5 bases). Germline CDR1 reads SGHDN; CDR2 reads FVKESK. V lost 4 bases and J lost 0, with 13 bases in between. This CDR3 has 16 amino acids. CDR3 amino acids: CASSRAAELAKNIQYF. In DNA form, the CDR3 reads TGTGCCAGCAGCCGAGCGGCAGAACTAGCCAAAAACATTCAGTACTTC.

This clonotype was seen a few times. The rearrangement uses TRBV29-1 and TRBJ2-1, with 11 bases that match TRBD2. CDR3 length: 18 residues. Germline lookup yields CDR1 SQVTM and CDR2 ANQGSEA. J was trimmed by 1 base and V by 4 bases; bases with no gene match: 12. CDR3 residues: CSVASGTSGPASYNEQFF. The CDR3 DNA sequence: TGCAGCGTTGCTTCCGGGACTAGCGGACCGGCATCCTACAATGAGCAGTTCTTC.

This clonotype was observed a few times. The chain is built from TRBV19 and TRBJ1-1, with 9 nucleotides matching TRBD1. The CDR3 loop spans 14 amino acids. Trimming cost V 1 base and J 6 bases; bases outside gene matches: 3. Germline-derived CDR1 and CDR2 are LNHDA and SQIVND (reference sequence). The CDR3 bases are TGTGCCAGTAGTATAGGCACAGGGGGCCCTGAAGCTTTCTTT. Its protein is CASSIGTGGPEAFF.

The sample holds a few counts of this clonotype. The chain has TRBV7-9 and TRBJ2-7; no reliable D call. The length of the CDR3 is 12 residues. Trimming pared 0 bases from V and 5 bases from J, leaving 5 bases between. Germline V gene data show CDR1 as SEHNR and CDR2 as FQNEAQ (reference sequence). In nucleotides, the CDR3 is TGTGCCAGCAGCTTAGCGCCCCACGAGCAGTACTTC. Amino acid sequence: CASSLAPHEQYF.

V usage is TRBV24-1 and J usage is TRBJ2-2, with 7 bases lining up with TRBD2. The CDR3 has 15 residues. After removal of 0 bases from V and 5 bases from J, the junction contained 2 bases not matched to a gene. From germline, CDR1 is KGHDR and CDR2 SFDVKD. For the CDR3, the DNA is TGTGCCACCAGTGATTTGGGACTAGAAACCGGGGAGCTGTTTTTT. This translates into CATSDLGLETGELFF.

A few counts support this clonotype. The J gene is TRBJ1-4, the V gene TRBV12-3 or TRBV12-4; TRBD1 is a possible D gene (6 bases). Trimming left V 5 bases short and J 6 bases short, with 25 bases between. The CDR3 has 18 residues. This chain's CDR3 is CASSPGRGGTVDDEKLFF. CDR3 DNA: TGTGCCAGCAGTCCCGGAAGGGGGGGAACCGTGGACGATGAAAAACTGTTTTTT.

This clonotype was found a few times. This chain uses TRBV5-4 with TRBJ1-1; D uncertain. V was pared by 0 bases and J by 2 bases, with 5 bases between. Per germline, CDR1 SGHNT and CDR2 YYREEE (reference sequence). This CDR3 comprises 13 residues. The CDR3: CASSLGDNTEAFF. The CDR3 DNA is TGTGCCAGCAGCTTGGGTGACAACACTGAAGCTTTCTTT.

This clonotype came up a few times. This rearrangement joins TRBV12-3 or TRBV12-4 to TRBJ2-1; D not resolved. The V end was cut by 6 bases, the J end by 3 bases, with 12 bases between. The CDR3 consists of 14 residues. CDR3 region: CASSPQTYYNEQFF. DNA for the CDR3: TGTGCCAGCAGCCCCCAAACTTACTACAATGAGCAGTTCTTC.

V usage is TRBV6-5 and J usage is TRBJ2-6; D is possibly TRBD1 (6 bases). Germline V gene sequence: CDR1 MNHEY, CDR2 SVGAGI. There are 16 residues in the CDR3. Trimming removed 6 bases at V and 0 bases at J, with 12 bases between. The CDR3 spells CASSPTGRSGANVLTF. The CDR3 coding sequence is TGTGCCAGCAGCCCGACAGGCCGCTCTGGGGCCAACGTCCTGACTTTC.

The CDR3 is CASSLVVDSNQPQHF. The CDR3 DNA is TGCGCCAGCAGCTTGGTTGTGGATAGCAATCAGCCCCAGCATTTT. This chain uses TRBV5-1 with TRBJ1-5; D is ambiguous. The CDR3 has 15 amino acids. V was trimmed by 0 bases and J by 0 bases, leaving 7 bases between them. Germline CDR1 and CDR2: SGHRS and YFSETQ.

This chain connects TRBV2 to TRBJ2-5; tentatively, D is TRBD1 or TRBD2 (5 bases each). Germline V CDR1 and CDR2: SNHLY, FYNNEI. The CDR3 covers 12 residues. The V end was cut by 2 bases, the J end by 5 bases, with 6 bases between. This chain's CDR3 is CASSEWGETQYF. The CDR3 coding sequence is TGTGCCAGCAGTGAATGGGGGGAGACCCAGTACTTC.

This clonotype turned up a few times. The genes are TRBV20-1 and TRBJ2-5, with 9 bases identical to TRBD1. The ends lost 5 bases at V and 2 bases at J; junction bases unmatched: 9. Germline loops: CDR1 DFQATT, CDR2 SNEGSKA (reference sequence). This CDR3 comprises 15 residues. CDR3 region: CSARRGDRVQETQYF. CDR3 DNA: TGCAGTGCTCGACGAGGGGACAGGGTTCAAGAGACCCAGTACTTC.

The CDR3 nucleotides are TGCGCCAGCAGTCAATCCCGTGGGTGCCTCTATGGCTACACCTTC. Encoded protein: CASSQSRGCLYGYTF. This sequence joins TRBV23-1 and TRBJ1-2; D remains ambiguous. TRBV23-1 is marked as an open reading frame, function uncertain. The CDR3 is 15 amino acids. V was shortened by 0 bases and J by 4 bases, with 12 bases between the two germline ends.

The chain has TRBV29-1 and TRBJ2-3; TRBD2 matches 9 bases. Trimming at V came to 6 bases and at J to 6 bases, leaving 7 bases not matched to a gene. The germline CDR1 and CDR2 sequences are SQVTM and ANQGSEA. This CDR3 has 13 residues. CDR3 sequence (DNA): TGCAGCGTGGGTAGACTAGCGGCGGATACGCAGTATTTT. As protein: CSVGRLAADTQYF.

The chain joins TRBV7-2 to TRBJ2-7; 11 bases line up with TRBD2. Trimming cost V 5 bases and J 6 bases; bases outside gene matches: 9. The CDR3 is made up of 15 amino acids. CDR1 is SGHTA and CDR2 is FQGNSA in the germline V gene. The CDR3 loop reads CASSPGTSGPLEQYF. The CDR3 nucleotides are TGTGCCAGCAGCCCTGGGACTAGCGGCCCTCTCGAGCAGTACTTC. The whole variable domain, remainder taken from reference TRBV7-2 and TRBJ2-7, is GAGVSQSPSNKVTEKGKDVELRCDPISGHTALYWYRQSLGQGLEFLIYFQGNSAPDKSGLPSDRFSAERTGGSVSTLTIQRTQQEDSAVYLCASSPGTSGPLEQYFGPGTRLTVT.

This clonotype was counted only a few times. The chain couples TRBV6-5 to TRBJ1-6, with D tentatively TRBD1 (6 bases). From germline, CDR1 is MNHEY and CDR2 SVGAGI. The CDR3 runs 17 residues. The V end was cut by 0 bases, the J end by 9 bases, with 18 bases between. This CDR3 reads CASSYSSKAGASSPLHF. The CDR3 nucleotides are TGTGCCAGCAGTTACTCGTCCAAGGCAGGGGCGAGTTCACCCCTCCACTTT.

The gene calls are TRBV12-3 or TRBV12-4 and TRBJ1-2; 9 bases fit TRBD1. V trimming: 3 bases; J trimming: 5 bases; junction bases outside the gene matches: 4. This CDR3 contains 14 residues. Here the CDR3 DNA reads TGTGCCAGCAGTTTTGCCGGGACAGGGTATGGCTACACCTTC. As protein: CASSFAGTGYGYTF.

This clonotype showed up many times. The J gene is TRBJ2-7, the V gene TRBV12-3 or TRBV12-4; 7 bases are a match to TRBD1. CDR3 size: 13 residues. V was clipped by 5 bases and J by 4 bases; unmatched bases: 5. The CDR3 DNA sequence: TGTGCCAGCAGTCTGGGGACAGTTTACGAGCAGTACTTC. It specifies CASSLGTVYEQYF.

V and J are TRBV9 and TRBJ1-1; maybe TRBD1 (5 bases). Deletions cut 7 bases from V and 5 bases from J, with 15 bases between. This CDR3 has 13 residues. Germline loops: CDR1 SGDLS, CDR2 YYNGEE. The CDR3 DNA sequence: TGTGCCAGCGGACGGGGGTTTCGGACTGAAGCTTTCTTT. It codes for CASGRGFRTEAFF.

This chain uses TRBV7-8 with TRBJ1-1; D gene ambiguous. The CDR3 length is 15 residues. Trimming removed 4 bases from V and 1 base from J, with 13 bases in between. The germline V gene has CDR1 SGHVS and CDR2 FQNEAQ. Written as DNA, the CDR3 is TGTGCCAGCAGCTCGTTCAGGTTCGGGAACACTGAAGCTTTCTTT. Translating it yields CASSSFRFGNTEAFF.

This clonotype was seen a few times. This chain connects TRBV12-3 or TRBV12-4 to TRBJ2-1, with D perhaps TRBD1 or TRBD2 (5 bases each). Trimming stripped 4 bases from V and 7 bases from J, with 11 bases between. CDR3 size: 13 residues. In DNA form, the CDR3 reads TGTGCCAGCAGTTATCTGAGGGGAAATGAGCAGTTCTTC. Residues: CASSYLRGNEQFF.

There are a few counts of this clonotype. The rearrangement links TRBV2 to TRBJ2-2, with TRBD1 matching 7 bases. CDR3 length equals 17 residues. In germline, CDR1 is SNHLY, CDR2 FYNNEI. V trimming: 4 bases; J trimming: 7 bases; junction bases outside the gene matches: 15. The CDR3 loop is CASSVVATGEKDGELFF. In nucleotides, the CDR3 is TGTGCCAGCAGTGTTGTCGCCACAGGGGAGAAGGACGGGGAGCTGTTTTTT. Using reference TRBV2 and TRBJ2-2 for the parts outside the CDR3, the full variable domain is EPEVTQTPSHQVTQMGQEVILRCVPISNHLYFYWYRQILGQKVEFLVSFYNNEISEKSEIFDDQFSVERPDGSNFTLKIRSTKLEDSAMYFCASSVVATGEKDGELFFGEGSRLTVL.

V gene TRBV5-1 combines with J gene TRBJ2-1, with D possibly being TRBD2 (6 bases). V lost 5 bases and J lost 5, with 17 bases in between. The germline gives CDR1 SGHRS, CDR2 YFSETQ. The CDR3 is made up of 15 amino acids. CDR3 sequence reads: CASSHSDYSNNEQFF. In DNA form, the CDR3 reads TGCGCCAGCAGTCATTCGGACTACTCGAACAATGAGCAGTTCTTC.

This chain uses TRBV6-2 or TRBV6-3 with TRBJ2-7, with 7 nucleotides matching TRBD1. The length of the CDR3 is 14 residues. CDR1 is MNHEY, CDR2 SVGEGT, per germline. With V trimmed by 6 bases and J by 3 bases, 8 bases remained unmatched. CDR3 amino acids: CASRDYRDSYEQYF. In DNA form, the CDR3 reads TGTGCCAGCAGAGATTACCGGGACAGCTACGAGCAGTACTTC.

DNA for the CDR3: TGCGCCAGCAGCCCTGGGAACGGCAGAGAGAGCTATGGCTACACCTTC. This encodes CASSPGNGRESYGYTF. V is TRBV5-1 and J is TRBJ1-2, with no clear D. V was shortened by 4 bases and J by 4 bases, with 20 bases between the two germline ends. The CDR3 covers 16 residues. CDR1 is SGHRS and CDR2 is YFSETQ in the germline V gene.

This clonotype appeared many times. The gene calls are TRBV9 and TRBJ1-6, with D maybe TRBD1 (6 bases). Germline loops: CDR1 SGDLS, CDR2 YYNGEE. V was shortened by 3 bases and J by 8 bases, with 9 bases between the two germline ends. The CDR3 consists of 13 residues. DNA of the CDR3: TGTGCCAGCAGCGGGGGGGCTCATTCACCCCTCCACTTT. Protein product: CASSGGAHSPLHF.

The CDR3 DNA follows: TGTGCCAGCAGCTTCACAGGGGCCCGGAACACTGAAGCTTTCTTT. Protein: CASSFTGARNTEAFF. This chain uses TRBV7-3 with TRBJ1-1; 7 bases are shared with TRBD1. Germline assignment: CDR1 SGHTA and CDR2 FQGTGA. There are 15 residues in the CDR3. J lost 1 base, V lost 3 bases, and 5 bases had no gene match.

This clonotype was seen a handful of times. The rearrangement joins TRBV4-2 to TRBJ2-7; no definite D call. CDR1 LGHNA and CDR2 YNFKEQ come from the germline V gene. The CDR3 totals 15 residues. V was cut by 0 bases and J by 4 bases, with 13 bases left in between. This chain's CDR3 is CASSQDYGLSYEQYF. The CDR3 DNA follows: TGTGCCAGCAGCCAAGATTACGGGTTATCTTACGAGCAGTACTTC.

This clonotype was found many times. V gene TRBV5-1 combines with J gene TRBJ2-1; TRBD2 matches 12 bases. This CDR3 contains 14 residues. The V gene end was trimmed by 7 bases and the J gene end by 3 bases; junction bases not matched to a gene: 2. Germline V gene lookup returns CDR1 SGHRS and CDR2 YFSETQ. In nucleotides, the CDR3 is TGCGCCAGCGCGGGACTAGCGGGCTACAATGAGCAGTTCTTC. It yields the protein CASAGLAGYNEQFF.